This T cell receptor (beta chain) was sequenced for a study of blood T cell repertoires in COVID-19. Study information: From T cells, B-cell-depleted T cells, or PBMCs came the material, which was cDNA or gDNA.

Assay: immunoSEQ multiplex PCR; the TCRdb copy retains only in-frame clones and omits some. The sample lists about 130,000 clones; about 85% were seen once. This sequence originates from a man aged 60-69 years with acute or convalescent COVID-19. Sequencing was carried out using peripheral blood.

The CDR3: CASSHGLAGEADTQYF. The CDR3 DNA reads as TGCGCCAGCAGCCATGGACTAGCGGGAGAGGCAGATACGCAGTATTTT. This chain connects TRBV4-1 to TRBJ2-3, with 13 bases fitting TRBD2. The ends lost 3 bases at V and 4 bases at J; junction bases unmatched: 4. Germline CDR1 MGHRA, CDR2 YSYEKL. The CDR3 runs to 16 residues.